The 27 T cell receptor beta chains in this list originate from one sample, sequenced in a study of blood T cells in healthy people across ages. Together with a sample-barcoded 5' primer, a J-beta primer mix was included in a second PCR lasting roughly 6 to 12 cycles. TCRdb ran MiXCR on the 5' RACE reads and lists one entry per CDR3 protein. Of hundreds of thousands of distinct CDR3 sequences in the sample, approximately 67% were seen once. The sequencing sample was made of blood. These receptors were collected from a man aged 30 to 45 in good health.

This clonotype was seen a few times. This may arise from a read error, as a much more abundant clone is one base away. The rearrangement links TRBV12-3 or TRBV12-4 to TRBJ2-6; D unresolved. V was shortened by 6 bases and J by 3 bases, with 3 bases between the two germline ends. The CDR3 contains 12 residues. The CDR3 region is CASRRGANVLTF. For the CDR3, the DNA is TGTGCCAGCAGACGTGGGGCCAACGTCCTGACTTTC.

The chain recombines TRBV7-9 with TRBJ1-2; D gene unclear. V was clipped by 5 bases and J by 4 bases, with 14 bases between them. This CDR3 is built from 14 residues. From germline, CDR1 is SEHNR and CDR2 FQNEAQ (reference sequence). The CDR3 reads CASSITPRGYGYTF. The CDR3 DNA is TGTGCCAGCAGCATTACACCCAGAGGCTATGGCTACACCTTC.

This rearrangement joins TRBV5-1 to TRBJ2-2, with D maybe TRBD1 (5 bases). There are 15 residues in the CDR3. Germline lookup yields CDR1 SGHRS and CDR2 YFSETQ. V was clipped by 2 bases and J by 6 bases, with 14 bases between them. CDR3 in amino acids: CASSFIQGVSGELFF. Written as DNA, the CDR3 is TGCGCCAGCAGCTTTATTCAGGGTGTGTCCGGGGAGCTGTTTTTT.

This clonotype was detected a few times. The genes are TRBV27 and TRBJ1-1; 7 nucleotides line up with TRBD1. CDR3 length: 17 residues. V lost 4 bases and J lost 2; bases outside the gene matches: 13. Germline-derived CDR1 and CDR2 are MNHEY and SMNVEV (reference sequence). The CDR3 region has the DNA TGTGCCAGCAGTTCCCGAAGGACAGGCCTATTAAACACTGAAGCTTTCTTT. Its translation: CASSSRRTGLLNTEAFF.

The chain uses TRBV7-9 and TRBJ1-2; 9 bases agree with TRBD1. This CDR3 contains 16 residues. Germline V gene sequence: CDR1 SEHNR, CDR2 FQNEAQ (reference sequence). The V gene end was trimmed by 5 bases and the J gene end by 1 base; junction bases not matched to a gene: 8. CDR3 amino acids: CASSLGQGIGNYGYTF. DNA for the CDR3: TGTGCCAGCAGCCTAGGACAGGGGATTGGTAACTATGGCTACACCTTC. Based on the CDR3 plus reference TRBV7-9 and TRBJ1-2, the full variable domain is DTGVSQNPRHKITKRGQNVTFRCDPISEHNRLYWYRQTLGQGPEFLTYFQNEAQLEKSRLLSDRFSAERPKGSFSTLEIQRTEQGDSAMYLCASSLGQGIGNYGYTFGSGTRLTVV.

In the case of this clonotype: Germline and junction disagree at one end, which may indicate a read error. The chain is built from TRBV20-1 and TRBJ1-2; a weak D match, TRBD1 (5 bases). Germline CDR1 and CDR2: DFQATT and SNEGSKA (reference sequence). The CDR3 consists of 13 residues. The CDR3 nucleotides read TGCAGTGCGACCGCCAGGGATAACTATGACTACACCTTC. This sequence encodes CSATARDNYDYTF.

The V gene is TRBV2, the J gene TRBJ2-1; D is unresolved. This CDR3 spans 14 amino acids. V lost 7 bases, J lost 0 bases, and 10 bases lay in between. Per germline, CDR1 SNHLY and CDR2 FYNNEI. The CDR3 sequence: CASIQVSSYNEQFF. CDR3 coding DNA: TGTGCCAGCATCCAAGTCTCCTCCTACAATGAGCAGTTCTTC.

The chain carries TRBV5-1 and TRBJ2-6; D gene ambiguous. The CDR3 is 17 amino acids. Trimming stripped 0 bases from V and 0 bases from J, with 10 bases between. Germline lookup yields CDR1 SGHRS and CDR2 YFSETQ. The CDR3 region is CASSLAPGTSGANVLTF. In nucleotides, the CDR3 is TGCGCCAGCAGCTTGGCCCCAGGAACCTCTGGGGCCAACGTCCTGACTTTC. The whole variable domain, remainder taken from reference TRBV5-1 and TRBJ2-6, is KAGVTQTPRYLIKTRGQQVTLSCSPISGHRSVSWYQQTPGQGLQFLFEYFSETQRNKGNFPGRFSGRQFSNSRSEMNVSTLELGDSALYLCASSLAPGTSGANVLTFGAGSRLTVL.

As for this clonotype: A much larger clone differs from this one at a single base, so this may be a read error. The V and J genes are TRBV4-3 and TRBJ2-7; D not certain. The CDR3 runs to 13 residues. Germline V gene sequence: CDR1 LGHNA, CDR2 YSLEER. The CDR3: CARSHWQDYEQYF. The DNA of the CDR3 is TGCGCCCGCAGCCACTGGCAAGACTACGAGCAGTACTTC.

This clonotype was seen only a few times. The rearrangement joins TRBV28 to TRBJ2-7, with TRBD1 matching over 10 bases. The CDR3 totals 16 residues. Germline V lookup: CDR1 MDHEN, CDR2 SYDVKM. V gave up 3 bases and J gave up 1 base; unmatched junction bases: 6. The CDR3 region is CASSFPDRGLSYEQYF. The CDR3 nucleotides read TGTGCCAGCAGTTTCCCCGACAGGGGGCTTTCCTACGAGCAGTACTTC.

The chain uses TRBV12-3 or TRBV12-4 and TRBJ2-3, with 12 bases that match TRBD2. After removal of 7 bases from V and 4 bases from J, the junction contained 9 bases not matched to a gene. This CDR3 contains 16 residues. In DNA, the CDR3 is TGTGCCAGCACTCTACTAGCGGGGGGAACGGCAGATACGCAGTATTTT. It encodes CASTLLAGGTADTQYF.

The J gene is TRBJ1-4, the V gene TRBV18; possible D gene TRBD1, 6 bases. V lost 2 bases, J lost 7 bases, and 11 bases lay in between. Germline CDR1 KGHSH, CDR2 LQKENI. The length of the CDR3 is 14 residues. The CDR3: CASSPRTEIEKLFF. The CDR3, as DNA: TGTGCCAGCTCACCAAGGACAGAGATTGAAAAACTGTTTTTT.

The genes are TRBV7-2 and TRBJ1-5; 8 positions agree with TRBD1. The CDR3 has 15 residues. In germline, CDR1 is SGHTA, CDR2 FQGNSA. Trimming removed 5 bases from V and 2 bases from J; junction bases left unmatched: 5. The CDR3 DNA sequence: TGTGCCAGCAGCCCGACAGGGGTTGGCAATCAGCCCCAGCATTTT. It yields the protein CASSPTGVGNQPQHF.

The V gene is TRBV10-3, the J gene TRBJ2-7, with 10 bases that match TRBD1. There are 14 residues in the CDR3. V lost 11 bases and J lost 4; bases outside the gene matches: 11. Germline V gene lookup returns CDR1 ENHRY and CDR2 SYGVKD. The CDR3 spells CAARAGTGVYEQYF. CDR3 nucleotides: TGTGCCGCACGCGCGGGGACAGGGGTGTACGAGCAGTACTTC.

V gene TRBV7-2 combines with J gene TRBJ2-7; D unresolved. The CDR3 sequence is 15 residues long. V gave up 2 bases and J gave up 4 bases, with 15 bases separating them. Per germline, CDR1 SGHTA and CDR2 FQGNSA. The CDR3 reads CASSLTGRGPYEQYF. Here the CDR3 DNA reads TGTGCCAGCAGCTTAACGGGCCGCGGTCCGTACGAGCAGTACTTC.

This chain uses TRBV15 with TRBJ1-2, with no clear D. V lost 3 bases and J 3 bases, leaving 14 bases between the germline ends. The CDR3 runs to 15 residues. CDR1 and CDR2 (germline): LNHNV, YYDKDF (reference sequence). CDR3 nucleotides: TGTGCCACCAGCAGCCCACATTTTTTCGACTATGGCTACACCTTC. Protein sequence: CATSSPHFFDYGYTF.

This rearrangement joins TRBV11-1 to TRBJ2-5; D gene unclear. The V end was cut by 7 bases, the J end by 4 bases, with 10 bases between. The CDR3 spans 12 residues. Germline V CDR1 and CDR2: SGHAT, FQDESV (reference sequence). The CDR3 spells CASNRAGETQYF. In DNA form, the CDR3 reads TGTGCCAGCAATCGGGCTGGAGAGACCCAGTACTTC.

This clonotype was seen a few times. The CDR3 sequence: CAISQAPSGYNEQFF. The CDR3 DNA sequence: TGTGCCATCAGTCAGGCTCCGAGCGGGTACAATGAGCAGTTCTTC. The chain employs TRBV10-3 and TRBJ2-1; D might be TRBD2 (6 bases). CDR1 and CDR2 from the germline V gene are ENHRY and SYGVKD. The V and J ends lost 5 bases and 4 bases respectively, with 15 bases between them. The CDR3 consists of 15 residues.

V usage is TRBV6-1 and J usage is TRBJ2-3, with 14 bases identical to TRBD2. Trimming took 6 bases from V and 4 from J; bases not matched to a gene: 6. Per the germline V gene, CDR1 is MNHNS and CDR2 is SASEGT. This CDR3 contains 16 residues. The CDR3, as DNA: TGTGCCAGCAGGCCAAGGACTAGCGGGGGGTCAGATACGCAGTATTTT. Amino acids: CASRPRTSGGSDTQYF.

This chain links TRBV2 with TRBJ2-1; TRBD2 matches at 10 bases. V shed 10 bases and J 1 base; nucleotides not matched to a gene: 10. Per germline, CDR1 SNHLY and CDR2 FYNNEI. This CDR3 contains 16 residues. CDR3 loop: CAIPSGGPLSYNEQFF. DNA for the CDR3: TGTGCCATCCCTAGCGGGGGCCCCCTGTCCTACAATGAGCAGTTCTTC.

V and J are TRBV4-2 and TRBJ1-1; 7 bases fit TRBD1. The CDR3 totals 16 residues. V gave up 2 bases and J gave up 7 bases; unmatched junction bases: 13. The germline CDR1 and CDR2 sequences are LGHNA and YNFKEQ. CDR3 protein: CASSQLFPGGGDEAFF. In DNA form, the CDR3 reads TGTGCCAGCAGCCAATTATTCCCAGGGGGGGGCGATGAAGCTTTCTTT.

The chain links TRBV5-1 to TRBJ1-2; D unresolved. The CDR3 has 13 residues. Germline assignment: CDR1 SGHRS and CDR2 YFSETQ. Trimming cost V 5 bases and J 8 bases, with 16 bases left between them. The CDR3 reads CASRLTPTGGYTF. The CDR3 coding sequence is TGCGCCAGCAGACTAACGCCGACGGGAGGCTACACCTTC.

V is TRBV6-2 or TRBV6-3 and J is TRBJ2-4, with TRBD1 identical over 10 bases. The J call may be incorrect, as the DNA end agrees better with TRBJ2-7. The CDR3 is made up of 14 amino acids. Germline V lookup: CDR1 MNHEY, CDR2 SVGEGT. The CDR3 sequence: CASSYRQGAYEQYF. CDR3 bases: TGTGCCAGCAGTTATCGACAGGGGGCTTACGAGCAGTACTTC.

This clonotype was detected once. The chain combines TRBV11-3 with TRBJ1-1, with 9 positions matching TRBD1. CDR1 and CDR2 from the germline V gene are SGHNT and YENEEA. CDR3 length: 17 residues. The V gene end was trimmed by 5 bases and the J gene end by 6 bases; junction bases not matched to a gene: 16. The CDR3 region has the DNA TGTGCCAGCAGCCCCGGACAGGGGTCTAATGGGGTCGCTGAAGCTTTCTTT. It translates to CASSPGQGSNGVAEAFF.

The V gene is TRBV5-4, the J gene TRBJ2-5; D may be TRBD2 (5 bases). Trimming took off 3 bases at V and 1 base at J, with 10 bases between the two ends. CDR1 SGHNT and CDR2 YYREEE come from the germline V gene (reference sequence). The CDR3 has 14 residues. The CDR3 DNA reads TGTGCCAGCAGCTCGGGAAAATCCCAAGAGACCCAGTACTTC. Protein product: CASSSGKSQETQYF. The whole variable domain, filled in from reference TRBV5-4 and TRBJ2-5, reads ETGVTQSPTHLIKTRGQQVTLRCSSQSGHNTVSWYQQALGQGPQFIFQYYREEENGRGNFPPRFSGLQFPNYSSELNVNALELDDSALYLCASSSGKSQETQYFGPGTRLLVL.

This chain joins TRBV7-2 and TRBJ2-3; D ambiguous. This CDR3 has 14 residues. V lost 1 base, J lost 2 bases, and 7 bases lay in between. The germline CDR1 and CDR2 sequences are SGHTA and FQGNSA. CDR3 bases: TGTGCCAGCAGCTTAGAGGTCCTCACAGATACGCAGTATTTT. It yields the protein CASSLEVLTDTQYF.

The rearrangement joins TRBV11-2 to TRBJ1-1; maybe TRBD1 (5 bases). The CDR3 is 13 amino acids. Germline lookup yields CDR1 SGHAT and CDR2 FQNNGV. Trimming left V 5 bases short and J 3 bases short, with 10 bases between. The chain's CDR3 is CASSVQQDTEAFF. The CDR3 coding sequence is TGTGCCAGCAGCGTACAACAGGACACTGAAGCTTTCTTT.